This TCR beta chain was profiled in a study of shared clonotypes between healthy human individuals. Notes on this clone: Its antigen is not identified. Other DNA sequences in this sample translate to the same CDR3.

Naive CD8 cells comprised CD45RO-negative, CCR7-positively selected cells, excluding terminally differentiated effector memory CD45RA+ cells. Recent acute infections and vaccinations were absent in the healthy HIV-negative adult donors. Deep was the level used in running the assay. Libraries were prepared by immunoSEQ multiplex PCR; TCRdb keeps only in-frame clonotypes and omits some of them. The sample contains around 560,000 clones, 95% of which appear only once. Trimming pared 3 bases from V and 5 bases from J, leaving 7 bases between. Germline CDR1 and CDR2: LNHDA and SQIVND (reference sequence). There are 12 residues in the CDR3. Findings and limits, study-wide: The study generally estimated greater richness for naive than memory subsets. Naive CD4 clonotypes were shared across several donors at about 5%.

Sequenced material: naive CD8+ T cells sorted from blood. This TCR was sampled from a woman in her twenties or thirties in good health. The J gene is TRBJ1-1, the V gene TRBV19; D remains unclear. The CDR3 reads CASSMGGTEAFF. The CDR3, as DNA: TGTGCCAGTAGTATGGGAGGGACTGAAGCTTTCTTT.